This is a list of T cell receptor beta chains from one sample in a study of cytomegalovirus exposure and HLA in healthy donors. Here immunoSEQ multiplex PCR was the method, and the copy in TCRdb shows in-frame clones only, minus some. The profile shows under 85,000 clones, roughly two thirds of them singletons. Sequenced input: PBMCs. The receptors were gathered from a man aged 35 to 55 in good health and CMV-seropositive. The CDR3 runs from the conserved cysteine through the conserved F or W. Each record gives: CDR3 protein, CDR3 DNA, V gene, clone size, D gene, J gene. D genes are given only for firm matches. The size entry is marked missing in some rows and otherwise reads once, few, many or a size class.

CASRFQGDYGYTF TGCGCCAGCAGATTCCAGGGGGACTATGGCTACACCTTC TRBV5-1 once TRBD1 TRBJ1-2
CASRGGYRGYEQFF TGTGCCAGCAGGGGGGGCTACAGGGGGTATGAGCAGTTCTTC TRBV27 . TRBD1 TRBJ2-1
CATKQDSDYGYTF TGTGCCACAAAACAGGATTCGGACTATGGCTACACCTTC TRBV10-3 few . TRBJ1-2
CASSSTAAPGYTF TGTGCCAGCAGCTCAACCGCCGCGCCAGGCTACACCTTC TRBV7-8 . . TRBJ1-2
CASGPSQGADTQYF TGTGCTAGTGGTCCATCACAGGGGGCAGATACGCAGTATTTT TRBV12-5 few TRBD1 TRBJ2-3
CASSLSSGQSNQPQHF TGTGCCAGCAGCTTATCCTCTGGGCAGAGCAATCAGCCCCAGCATTTT TRBV7-8 . . TRBJ1-5
CASSLNQRAQYF TGTGCCAGCAGCTTAAATCAGAGGGCGCAGTACTTC TRBV7-8 . . TRBJ2-7
CASSKSPDRKQETQYF TGTGCCAGCAGCAAATCCCCGGACAGAAAACAAGAGACCCAGTACTTC TRBV21-1 . . TRBJ2-5
CSSSLIVTGELF TGTTCCAGCAGCCTCATAGTCACCGGGGAGTTGTTT TRBV7-9 . . TRBJ1-1
CASSQVKNQETQYF TGTGCCAGCAGCCAAGTCAAAAACCAAGAGACCCAGTACTTC TRBV14 few . TRBJ2-5
CASSLPSAGDHNEQFF TGTGCCAGCAGCCTACCGTCGGCGGGGGACCACAATGAGCAGTTCTTC TRBV7-9 . TRBD2 TRBJ2-1
CASSVEPSSSQYF TGTGCCAGCAGCGTAGAACCTAGCTCTTCGCAGTATTTT TRBV9 few . TRBJ2-3
CSVLGLAGSNTQYF TGCAGCGTCCTAGGACTAGCGGGAAGCAATACGCAGTATTTT TRBV29-1 . TRBD2 TRBJ2-3
CASTRSGAYNEQFF TGTGCCAGCACTCGAAGCGGGGCTTACAATGAGCAGTTCTTC TRBV6-6 . TRBD2 TRBJ2-1
CASSLLSGSSYNEQFF TGCGCCAGCAGCCTACTTAGCGGGAGCTCCTACAATGAGCAGTTCTTC TRBV4-1 . TRBD2 TRBJ2-1
CASSAGTAETQYF TGTGCCAGCAGCGCCGGGACTGCGGAGACCCAGTACTTC TRBV7-2 . . TRBJ2-5
CASSIDLLNEQFF TGTGCCAGTAGTATAGATCTATTGAATGAGCAGTTCTTC TRBV19 . . TRBJ2-1
CASSLLTGGVGYTF TGTGCCAGCAGTTTGCTGACAGGGGGGGTAGGCTACACCTTC TRBV27 . TRBD1 TRBJ1-2
CASSSRGRETQYF TGTGCCAGCAGCTCCAGGGGTCGGGAGACCCAGTACTTC TRBV5-4 . . TRBJ2-5
CASSIDTGTGFSGANVLTF TGTGCCAGTAGTATCGATACCGGGACAGGGTTCTCTGGGGCCAACGTCCTGACTTTC TRBV19 once TRBD1 TRBJ2-6
CAINPTRTGRSTEAFF TGTGCCATCAACCCTACCAGGACAGGGCGAAGCACTGAAGCTTTCTTT TRBV10-3 . TRBD1 TRBJ1-1
CAISPQGDQPQHF TGTGCCATCAGTCCCCAGGGTGATCAGCCCCAGCATTTT TRBV10-3 . . TRBJ1-5
CASSAEGVKIQYF TGTGCCAGCAGCGCCGAAGGGGTTAAGATCCAGTACTTC TRBV7-9 . . TRBJ2-5
CASSHLTSGSQTGELFF TGTGCCAGCAGTCACCTAACTAGCGGGAGTCAAACCGGGGAGCTGTTTTTT TRBV2 . TRBD2 TRBJ2-2
CASSVGGELGQPQHF TGTGCCAGCAGCGTAGGGGGCGAGTTGGGTCAGCCCCAGCATTTT TRBV9 . . TRBJ1-5
CASSEGGHESGQTNIQYF TGTGCCAGCAGTGAAGGCGGCCACGAGTCGGGACAGACAAACATTCAGTACTTC TRBV6-1 few TRBD1 TRBJ2-4
CAIRSAGSNTGELFF TGTGCCATCAGATCAGCGGGATCTAACACCGGGGAGCTGTTTTTT TRBV10-3 . TRBD2 TRBJ2-2
CSVGKTGIYEQYF TGCAGCGTCGGTAAGACAGGAATCTACGAGCAGTACTTC TRBV29-1 . . TRBJ2-7
CASSSRGADTQYF TGTGCCAGTAGTAGCCGGGGGGCAGATACGCAGTATTTT TRBV19 few TRBD2 TRBJ2-3
CASSVLAGMSEQFF TGTGCCAGCAGCGTGCTAGCGGGGATGAGTGAGCAGTTCTTC TRBV9 . TRBD2 TRBJ2-1
CSVRLQRYTGELFF TGCAGCGTGAGGCTCCAGCGGTACACCGGGGAGCTGTTTTTT TRBV29-1 . . TRBJ2-2
CASSSPRTSTDTQYF TGTGCCAGCAGCTCACCTAGAACTAGCACAGATACGCAGTATTTT TRBV11-2 . . TRBJ2-3
CASSLAGGGTEAFF TGCGCCAGCAGCTTGGCGGGGGGTGGCACTGAAGCTTTCTTT TRBV5-1 . . TRBJ1-1
CAWSKGQGFGETQYF TGTGCCTGGAGTAAGGGACAGGGATTTGGGGAGACCCAGTACTTC TRBV30 . TRBD1 TRBJ2-5
CASRNQIGELFF TGTGCCAGCAGAAATCAAATCGGGGAGCTGTTTTTT TRBV2 . . TRBJ2-2
CSGWGGGNYGYTF TGCAGCGGTTGGGGGGGAGGTAACTATGGCTACACCTTC TRBV29-1 . . TRBJ1-2
CATSTRTTANYGYTF TGTGCCACCAGCACTAGGACAACAGCTAACTATGGCTACACCTTC TRBV15 . . TRBJ1-2
CASSQVEVSYEQYF TGCGCCAGCAGCCAAGTGGAAGTTAGCTACGAGCAGTACTTC TRBV4-1 . . TRBJ2-7
CASSLERPLRYEQYF TGTGCCAGCAGCTTAGAGCGTCCGTTGAGGTACGAGCAGTACTTC TRBV7-9 few . TRBJ2-7
CACRDRGEQYF TGTGCCTGCCGGGACAGGGGCGAGCAGTACTTC TRBV30 . TRBD1 TRBJ2-7
CAWSAPTGSGQPQHF TGTGCCTGGAGTGCCCCCACCGGGTCTGGTCAGCCCCAGCATTTT TRBV30 . . TRBJ1-5
CASNKRGEGPFYGYTF TGTGCCAGCAACAAACGGGGGGAAGGACCCTTCTATGGCTACACCTTC TRBV7-8 . . TRBJ1-2